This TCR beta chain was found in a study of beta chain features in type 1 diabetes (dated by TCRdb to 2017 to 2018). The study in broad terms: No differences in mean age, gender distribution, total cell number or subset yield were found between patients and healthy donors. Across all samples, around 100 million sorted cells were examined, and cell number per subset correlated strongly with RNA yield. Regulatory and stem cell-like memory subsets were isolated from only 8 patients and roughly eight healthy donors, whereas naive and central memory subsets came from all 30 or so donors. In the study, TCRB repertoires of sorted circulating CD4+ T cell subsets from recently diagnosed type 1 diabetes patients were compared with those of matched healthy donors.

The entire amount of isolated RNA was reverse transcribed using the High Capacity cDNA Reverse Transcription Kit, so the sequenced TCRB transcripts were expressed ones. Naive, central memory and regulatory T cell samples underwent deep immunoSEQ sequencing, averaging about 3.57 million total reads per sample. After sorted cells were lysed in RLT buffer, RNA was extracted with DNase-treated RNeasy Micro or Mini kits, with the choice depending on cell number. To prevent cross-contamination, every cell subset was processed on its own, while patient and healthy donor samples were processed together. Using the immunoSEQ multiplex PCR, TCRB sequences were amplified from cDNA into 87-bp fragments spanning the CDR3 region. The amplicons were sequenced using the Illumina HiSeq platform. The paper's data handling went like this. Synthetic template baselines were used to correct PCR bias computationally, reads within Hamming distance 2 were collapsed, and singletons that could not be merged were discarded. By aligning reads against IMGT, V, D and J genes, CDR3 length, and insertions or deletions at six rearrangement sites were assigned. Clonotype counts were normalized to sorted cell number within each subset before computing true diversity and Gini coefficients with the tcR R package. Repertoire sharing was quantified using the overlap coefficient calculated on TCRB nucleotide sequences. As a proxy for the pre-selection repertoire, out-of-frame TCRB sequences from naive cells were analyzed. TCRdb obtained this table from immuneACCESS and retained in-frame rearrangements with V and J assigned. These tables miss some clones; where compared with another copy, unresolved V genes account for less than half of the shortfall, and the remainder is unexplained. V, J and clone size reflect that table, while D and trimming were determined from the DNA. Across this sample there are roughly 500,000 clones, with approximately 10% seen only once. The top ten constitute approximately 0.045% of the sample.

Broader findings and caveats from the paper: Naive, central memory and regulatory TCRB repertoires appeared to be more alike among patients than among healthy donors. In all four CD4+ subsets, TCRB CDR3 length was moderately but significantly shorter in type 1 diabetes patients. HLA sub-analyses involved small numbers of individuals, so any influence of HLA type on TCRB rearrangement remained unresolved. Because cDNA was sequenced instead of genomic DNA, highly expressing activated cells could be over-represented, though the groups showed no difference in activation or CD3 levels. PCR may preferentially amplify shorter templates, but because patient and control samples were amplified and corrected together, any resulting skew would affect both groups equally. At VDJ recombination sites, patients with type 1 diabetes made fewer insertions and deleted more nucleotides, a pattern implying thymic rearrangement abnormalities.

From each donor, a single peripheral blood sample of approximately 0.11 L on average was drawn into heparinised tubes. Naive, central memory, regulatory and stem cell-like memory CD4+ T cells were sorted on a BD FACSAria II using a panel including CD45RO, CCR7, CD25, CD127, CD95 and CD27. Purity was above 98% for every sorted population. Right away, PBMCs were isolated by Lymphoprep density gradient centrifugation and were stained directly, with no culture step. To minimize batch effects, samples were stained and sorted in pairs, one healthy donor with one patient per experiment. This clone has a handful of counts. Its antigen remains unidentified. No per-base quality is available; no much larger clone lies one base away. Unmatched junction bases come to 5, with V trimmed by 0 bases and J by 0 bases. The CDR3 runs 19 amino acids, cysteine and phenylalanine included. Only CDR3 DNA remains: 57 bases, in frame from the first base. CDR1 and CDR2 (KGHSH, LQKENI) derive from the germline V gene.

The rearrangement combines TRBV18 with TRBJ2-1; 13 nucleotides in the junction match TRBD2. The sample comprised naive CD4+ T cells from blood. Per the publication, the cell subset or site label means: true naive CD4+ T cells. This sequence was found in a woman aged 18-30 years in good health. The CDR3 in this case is CASSPPGLAGRSSYNEQFF. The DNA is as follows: TGTGCCAGCTCACCACCGGGACTAGCGGGAAGATCCTCCTACAATGAGCAGTTCTTC.